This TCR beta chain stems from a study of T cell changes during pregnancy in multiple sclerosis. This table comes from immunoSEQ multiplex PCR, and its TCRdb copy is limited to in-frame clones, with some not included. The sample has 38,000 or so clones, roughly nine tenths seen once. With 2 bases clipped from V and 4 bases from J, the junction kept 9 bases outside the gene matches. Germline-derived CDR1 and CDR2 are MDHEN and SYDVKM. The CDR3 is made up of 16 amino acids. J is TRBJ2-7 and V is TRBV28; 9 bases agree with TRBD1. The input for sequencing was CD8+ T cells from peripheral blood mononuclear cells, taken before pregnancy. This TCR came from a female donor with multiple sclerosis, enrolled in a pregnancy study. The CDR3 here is CASSLNQRQGGYEQYF. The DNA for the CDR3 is TGTGCCAGCAGTTTAAATCAGCGACAGGGGGGGTACGAGCAGTACTTC. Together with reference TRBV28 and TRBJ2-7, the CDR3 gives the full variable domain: DVKVTQSSRYLVKRTGEKVFLECVQDMDHENMFWYRQDPGLGLRLIYFSYDVKMKEKGDIPEGYSVSREKKERFSLILESASTNQTSMYLCASSLNQRQGGYEQYFGPGTRLTVT.